This T cell receptor beta chain stems from a study of T cells in Graves' hyperthyroidism and ophthalmopathy. Study context: Peripheral blood was drawn at first diagnosis, prior to all treatment.

This clonotype was counted many times. Its antigen is currently unknown. Researchers barred patients who had uncontrolled infection, other autoimmune disease, pregnancy or lactation. Cells are PBMCs isolated from more than 8.5 ml of fresh blood. TCR beta CDR3 sequences were amplified from RNA transcripts. First-round RT-PCR targeting the TCR CDR3 was performed with the HTBI primer set. One entry per CDR3 protein, called by TCRdb with MiXCR from the multiplex PCR reads. The sample lists nearly 750,000 distinct CDR3 sequences, under 45% occurring once. V was cut by 4 bases and J by 5 bases, with 11 bases left in between. Germline lookup yields CDR1 SEHNR and CDR2 FQNEAQ (reference sequence). The CDR3 length is 13 residues. Study-wide points: The blood repertoire included most of the expanded thyroid clonotypes above 0.001.

This receptor was taken from a woman aged 35 to 49 with Graves' hyperthyroidism. Specimen: blood. V usage is TRBV7-9 and J usage is TRBJ1-1; D uncertain. The CDR3 spells CASSYGWETEAFF. Here the CDR3 DNA reads TGTGCCAGCAGCTACGGCTGGGAAACTGAAGCTTTCTTT.